This TCR beta chain stems from a study of cytomegalovirus exposure and HLA in healthy donors. Notes on the study in general: Presence/absence analyses assumed roughly uniform sequencing depth across donors, which may not hold. Later analysis indicated greater clonal expansion among HLA-associated TCR beta chains than among equally common other chains. The study put 150 to 200 TCR beta chains on its list as cytomegalovirus-associated.

PCR primers comprised 60 Vbeta and 13 Jbeta primers. Profiled with immunoSEQ multiplex PCR; TCRdb holds only in-frame clones, not every one. The sample has 100,000 to 150,000 clones, approximately 10% seen once. This clone was counted only a few times. Its antigen is unidentified. Donors likely had unrecorded immune exposures despite being nominally healthy when sampled. The V and J ends lost 4 bases and 4 bases respectively, with 17 bases between them. This CDR3 has 15 amino acids. Germline V gene data show CDR1 as SGHDT and CDR2 as YYEEEE. This sequence joins TRBV5-6 and TRBJ2-5; perhaps TRBD1 as D (5 bases). Sequencing was carried out using PBMCs. This TCR was sampled from a woman younger than 35 in good health and CMV-seropositive. This CDR3 is CASSATGETSETQYF. CDR3 nucleotide sequence: TGTGCCAGCAGCGCAACAGGAGAGACCTCAGAGACCCAGTACTTC.